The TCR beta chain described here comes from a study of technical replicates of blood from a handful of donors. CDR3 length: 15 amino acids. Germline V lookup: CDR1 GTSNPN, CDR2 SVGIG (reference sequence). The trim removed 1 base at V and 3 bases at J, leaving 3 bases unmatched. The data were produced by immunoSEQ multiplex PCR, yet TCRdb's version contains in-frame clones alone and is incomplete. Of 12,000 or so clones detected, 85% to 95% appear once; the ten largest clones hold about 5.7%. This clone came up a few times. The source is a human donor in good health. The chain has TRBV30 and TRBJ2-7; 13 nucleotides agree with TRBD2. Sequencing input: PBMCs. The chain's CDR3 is CAWSGGLAGLYEQYF. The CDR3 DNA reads TGTGCCTGGAGTGGGGGACTAGCGGGGCTCTACGAGCAGTACTTC.